This T cell receptor beta chain was captured in a study of brain T cells in children with intractable seizures. This table comes from immunoSEQ multiplex PCR, and its TCRdb copy is limited to in-frame clones, with some not included. The table has approximately 40,000 clones, 75% to 95% seen once. CDR1 is MGHDK, CDR2 SYGVNS, per germline. Trimming pared 2 bases from V and 5 bases from J, leaving 9 bases between. The CDR3 sequence is 14 residues long. The sequence derives from a girl aged 2-10 years with tuberous sclerosis and intractable seizures. The material was peripheral blood, obtained at surgery. V usage is TRBV25-1 and J usage is TRBJ2-2; the D is unclear. CDR3 residues: CASSEVLATGELFF. The DNA of the CDR3 is TGTGCCAGCAGTGAAGTGTTAGCAACCGGGGAGCTGTTTTTT. The variable domain in full, completed from reference TRBV25-1 and TRBJ2-2, reads EADIYQTPRYLVIGTGKKITLECSQTMGHDKMYWYQQDPGMELHLIHYSYGVNSTEKGDLSSESTVSRIRTEHFPLTLESARPSHTSQYLCASSEVLATGELFFGEGSRLTVL.